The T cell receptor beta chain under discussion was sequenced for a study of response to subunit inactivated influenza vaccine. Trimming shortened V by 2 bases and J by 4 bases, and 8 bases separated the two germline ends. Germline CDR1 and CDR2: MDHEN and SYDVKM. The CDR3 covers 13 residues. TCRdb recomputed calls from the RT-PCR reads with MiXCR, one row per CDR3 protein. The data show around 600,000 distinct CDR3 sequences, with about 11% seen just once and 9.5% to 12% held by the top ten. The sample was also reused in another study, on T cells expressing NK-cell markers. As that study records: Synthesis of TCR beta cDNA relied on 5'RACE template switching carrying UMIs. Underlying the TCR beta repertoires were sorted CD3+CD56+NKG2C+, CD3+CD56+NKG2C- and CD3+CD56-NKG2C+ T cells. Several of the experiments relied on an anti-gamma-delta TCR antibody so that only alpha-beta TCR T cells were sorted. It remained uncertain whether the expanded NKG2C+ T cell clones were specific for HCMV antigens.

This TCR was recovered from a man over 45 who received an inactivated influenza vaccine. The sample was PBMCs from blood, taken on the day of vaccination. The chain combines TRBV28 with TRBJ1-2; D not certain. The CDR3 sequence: CASSLAITYGYTF. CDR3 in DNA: TGTGCCAGCAGTTTAGCTATCACCTATGGCTACACCTTC.